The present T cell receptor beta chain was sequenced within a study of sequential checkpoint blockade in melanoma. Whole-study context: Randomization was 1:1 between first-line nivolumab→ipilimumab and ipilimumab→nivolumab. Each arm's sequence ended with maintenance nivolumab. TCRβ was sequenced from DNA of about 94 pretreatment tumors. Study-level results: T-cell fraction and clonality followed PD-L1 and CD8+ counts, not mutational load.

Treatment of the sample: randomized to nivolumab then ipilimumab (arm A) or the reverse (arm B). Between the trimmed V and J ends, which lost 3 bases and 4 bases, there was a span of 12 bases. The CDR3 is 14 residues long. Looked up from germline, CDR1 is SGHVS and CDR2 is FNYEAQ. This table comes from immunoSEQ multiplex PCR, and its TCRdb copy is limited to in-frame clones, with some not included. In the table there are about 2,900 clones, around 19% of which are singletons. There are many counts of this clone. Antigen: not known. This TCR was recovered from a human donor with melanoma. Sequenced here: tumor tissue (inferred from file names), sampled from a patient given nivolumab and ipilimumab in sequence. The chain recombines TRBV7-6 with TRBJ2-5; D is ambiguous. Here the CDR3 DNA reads TGTGCCAGCAGCTTGGGTCTAGGGTCAGAGACCCAGTACTTC. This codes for CASSLGLGSETQYF.